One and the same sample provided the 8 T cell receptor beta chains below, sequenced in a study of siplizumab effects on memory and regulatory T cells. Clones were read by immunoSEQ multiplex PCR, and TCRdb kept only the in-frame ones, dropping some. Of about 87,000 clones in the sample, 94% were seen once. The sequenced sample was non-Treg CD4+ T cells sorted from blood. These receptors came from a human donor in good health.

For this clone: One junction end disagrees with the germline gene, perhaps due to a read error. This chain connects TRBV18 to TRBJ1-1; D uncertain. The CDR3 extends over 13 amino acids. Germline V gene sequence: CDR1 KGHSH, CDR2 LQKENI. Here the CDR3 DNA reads TGTGCCAGCTCGCCACAAAGGAACACTGAAGCTTTCTTT. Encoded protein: CASSPQRNTEAFF. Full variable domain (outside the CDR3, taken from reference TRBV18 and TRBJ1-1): NAGVMQNPRHLVRRRGQEARLRCSPMKGHSHVYWYRQLPEEGLKFMVYLQKENIIDESGMPKERFSAEFPKEGPSILRIQQVVRGDSAAYFCASSPQRNTEAFFGQGTRLTVV.

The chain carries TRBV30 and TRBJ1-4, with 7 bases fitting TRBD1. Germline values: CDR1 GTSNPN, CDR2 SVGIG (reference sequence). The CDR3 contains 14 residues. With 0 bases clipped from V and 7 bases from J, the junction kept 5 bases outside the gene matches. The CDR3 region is CAWSVGTVAEKLFF. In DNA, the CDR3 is TGTGCCTGGAGTGTGGGGACAGTAGCTGAAAAACTGTTTTTT.

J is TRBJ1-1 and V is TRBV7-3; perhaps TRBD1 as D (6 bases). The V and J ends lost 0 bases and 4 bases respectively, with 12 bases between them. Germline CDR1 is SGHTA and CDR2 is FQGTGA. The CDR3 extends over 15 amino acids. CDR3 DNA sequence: TGTGCCAGCAGCTTAACGTACAGGGACTCCACTGAAGCTTTCTTT. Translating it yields CASSLTYRDSTEAFF.

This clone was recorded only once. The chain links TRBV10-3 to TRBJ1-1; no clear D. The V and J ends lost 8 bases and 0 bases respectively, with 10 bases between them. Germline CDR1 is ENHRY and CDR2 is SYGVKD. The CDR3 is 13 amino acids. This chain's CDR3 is CAIARTLNTEAFF. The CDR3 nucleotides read TGTGCCATCGCCCGGACCTTGAACACTGAAGCTTTCTTT.

CDR3 amino acids: CASSEALQGYGYTF. Here the CDR3 DNA reads TGTGCCAGCAGTGAAGCGCTTCAGGGTTATGGCTACACCTTC. This sequence joins TRBV2 and TRBJ1-2; D might be TRBD1 (5 bases). CDR1 SNHLY and CDR2 FYNNEI come from the germline V gene. Between the trimmed V and J ends, which lost 0 bases and 5 bases, there was a span of 10 bases. The CDR3 runs 14 residues.

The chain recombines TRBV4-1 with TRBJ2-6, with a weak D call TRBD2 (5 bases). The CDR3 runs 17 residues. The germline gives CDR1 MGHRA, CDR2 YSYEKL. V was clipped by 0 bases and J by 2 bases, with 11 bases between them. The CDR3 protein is CASSQEARGTGANVLTF. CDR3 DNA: TGCGCCAGCAGCCAAGAAGCTCGGGGTACTGGGGCCAACGTCCTGACTTTC.

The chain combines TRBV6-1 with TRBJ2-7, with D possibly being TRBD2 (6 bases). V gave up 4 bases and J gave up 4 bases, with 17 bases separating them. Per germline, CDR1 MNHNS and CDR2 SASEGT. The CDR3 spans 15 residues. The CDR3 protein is CASSGGRRGGYEQYF. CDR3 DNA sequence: TGTGCCAGCAGTGGGGGGAGGCGCGGAGGTTACGAGCAGTACTTC.

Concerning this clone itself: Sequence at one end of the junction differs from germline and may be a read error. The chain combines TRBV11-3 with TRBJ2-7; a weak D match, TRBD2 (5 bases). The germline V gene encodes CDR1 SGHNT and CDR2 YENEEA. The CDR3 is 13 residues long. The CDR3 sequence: CASSLGGTRFMHF. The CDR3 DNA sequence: TGTGCCAGCAGCCTGGGCGGAACTAGATTTATGCACTTC. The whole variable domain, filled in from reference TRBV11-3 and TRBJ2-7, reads EAGVVQSPRYKIIEKKQPVAFWCNPISGHNTLYWYLQNLGQGPELLIRYENEEAVDDSQLPKDRFSAERLKGVDSTLKIQPAELGDSAVYLCASSLGGTRFMHFGPGTRLTVT.